Shown below are 12 T cell receptor beta chains from a single sample sequenced in a study of spatial heterogeneity in lung cancer. Described time point: sample taken at primary tumor resection. TCRdb fed the 5' RACE reads into MiXCR, producing one record per CDR3 protein. The sample records 40,000 to 55,000 distinct CDR3 sequences, approximately 6.3% being singletons. Sequenced here: PBMCs, sampled at surgery. These receptors were obtained from a female donor with early-stage non-small cell lung cancer.

This clonotype was detected many times. The V gene is TRBV19, the J gene TRBJ1-5; D remains ambiguous. V was shortened by 9 bases and J by 2 bases, with 20 bases between the two germline ends. The CDR3 sequence is 16 residues long. Looked up from germline, CDR1 is LNHDA and CDR2 is SQIVND (reference sequence). CDR3 coding DNA: TGTGCCAGACGAAGACTTCTTCCGAGGGGCAATCAGCCCCAGCATTTT. It encodes CARRRLLPRGNQPQHF.

In its sample, this clonotype ranks as medium-sized. V usage is TRBV12-3 or TRBV12-4 and J usage is TRBJ1-1; D unclear. The CDR3 consists of 13 residues. With 0 bases removed from V and 3 bases from J, the gap between germline ends came to 5 bases. CDR3 bases: TGTGCCAGCAGTTTAGCGCGTCACACTGAAGCTTTCTTT. This gives the protein CASSLARHTEAFF.

This clonotype was detected a few times. This rearrangement joins TRBV29-1 to TRBJ2-1, with 7 bases aligning to TRBD2. Germline V gives CDR1 SQVTM, CDR2 ANQGSEA. The CDR3 has 11 amino acids. The trim removed 3 bases at V and 9 bases at J, leaving 2 bases unmatched. DNA of the CDR3: TGCAGCGTTGATGGCGGGGGTGAGCAGTTCTTC. Protein: CSVDGGGEQFF.

The table lists this clonotype with many counts. This sequence joins TRBV6-2 or TRBV6-3 and TRBJ1-6; 7 nucleotides agree with TRBD1. The junction had 10 bases not matched to a gene; V was cut back by 6 bases and J by 8 bases. Germline-derived CDR1 and CDR2 are MNHEY and SVGEGT. The CDR3 has 15 amino acids. The CDR3 here is CASSNPGGGDSPLHF. The CDR3 bases are TGTGCCAGCAGCAACCCAGGGGGAGGTGATTCACCCCTCCACTTT.

This clonotype has ten or more counts. This chain uses TRBV6-5 with TRBJ2-7; D could derive from TRBD1 or TRBD2 (5 bases each). Germline V gives CDR1 MNHEY, CDR2 SVGAGI. CDR3 length: 16 amino acids. The V end was cut by 0 bases, the J end by 0 bases, with 12 bases between. The CDR3 reads CASSYSRDRVSYEQYF. CDR3 nucleotides: TGTGCCAGCAGTTACTCTCGGGACCGGGTCTCCTACGAGCAGTACTTC.

There are many counts of this clonotype. DNA for the CDR3: TGTGCCACCAGTGATTCCCTTGTCCGCGGGGAGCTGTTTTTT. Protein sequence: CATSDSLVRGELFF. The chain couples TRBV24-1 to TRBJ2-2; no clear D gene. The V gene lost 2 bases and the J gene lost 7 bases, with 10 bases spanning the gap. The CDR3 is 14 residues long. CDR1 and CDR2 from the germline V gene are KGHDR and SFDVKD.

The genes are TRBV3-1 and TRBJ1-2, with D possibly matching TRBD1 (6 bases). The CDR3 totals 12 residues. The V gene lost 4 bases and the J gene lost 6 bases, with 9 bases spanning the gap. Germline V CDR1 and CDR2: LGHDT, YNNKEL (reference sequence). The CDR3 DNA reads as TGTGCCAGCAGCCGACAGGTGGATGGCTACACCTTC. Its translation is CASSRQVDGYTF.

This chain connects TRBV6-6 to TRBJ1-2, with unresolved D. CDR3 size: 12 residues. The V end lost 7 bases, the J end lost 5 bases, and 11 bases lay between the germline ends. The V gene's germline CDR1 is MNHNY and CDR2 SVGAGI (reference sequence). CDR3 sequence: CASTEDPYGYTF. The CDR3 DNA is TGTGCCAGCACCGAGGACCCGTATGGCTACACCTTC.

The J gene is TRBJ1-2, the V gene TRBV12-3 or TRBV12-4, with TRBD1 matching over 10 bases. The junction had 13 bases not matched to a gene; V was cut back by 7 bases and J by 8 bases. The CDR3 runs 15 residues. The CDR3 DNA follows: TGTGCCAGCATTAAACTCGGGGGACAGGGGTTCGGCTACACCTTC. It yields the protein CASIKLGGQGFGYTF.

This clonotype was observed a handful of times. The J gene is TRBJ2-3, the V gene TRBV6-1; perhaps TRBD1 as D (6 bases). CDR3 length equals 16 residues. CDR1 and CDR2 (germline): MNHNS, SASEGT. The V end was cut by 7 bases, the J end by 1 base, with 18 bases between. The chain's CDR3 is CASNRVDSGGTDTQYF. In nucleotides, the CDR3 is TGTGCCAGCAACAGAGTGGACTCAGGGGGCACAGATACGCAGTATTTT.

At least ten counts were recorded for this clonotype. This rearrangement joins TRBV29-1 to TRBJ1-3; weak D call: TRBD1 (6 bases). V was clipped by 6 bases and J by 0 bases, with 15 bases between them. Looked up from germline, CDR1 is SQVTM and CDR2 is ANQGSEA. The CDR3 covers 15 residues. CDR3 sequence reads: CSVRQAASSGNTIYF. The CDR3 bases are TGCAGCGTGCGACAGGCAGCAAGCTCTGGAAACACCATATATTTT.

This clonotype was seen a handful of times. The chain joins TRBV9 to TRBJ2-2, with 9 bases aligning to TRBD2. CDR3 size: 17 residues. J gave up 5 bases and V 4 bases, and 12 bases lay outside the gene matches. The V gene's germline CDR1 is SGDLS and CDR2 YYNGEE. The CDR3 DNA reads as TGTGCCAGCAGCCCCGTGGGGCGGGGGGGCTTGACCGGGGAGCTGTTTTTT. This encodes CASSPVGRGGLTGELFF. Using reference TRBV9 and TRBJ2-2 for the parts outside the CDR3, the full variable domain is DSGVTQTPKHLITATGQRVTLRCSPRSGDLSVYWYQQSLDQGLQFLIQYYNGEERAKGNILERFSAQQFPDLHSELNLSSLELGDSALYFCASSPVGRGGLTGELFFGEGSRLTVL.